This T cell receptor beta chain originates from a study of vaccination effects on CD4 cells after COVID-19 (dated by TCRdb to between 2022 and 2023). At the level of the whole study: Post-vaccine samples across the study were collected a median of 72 days after the second dose, with a range of 14 to 241. SARS-CoV-2 spike-specific CD4+ TCR repertoires were compared before and after mRNA vaccination in COVID-19 convalescent patients and in infection-naive vaccine recipients. In the study, cultures from other donors were sequenced using the Oncomine TCR Beta short-read assay on an Illumina iSeq 100. Altogether, around eleven COVID-19 convalescent patients and several SARS-CoV-2-naive healthy vaccine recipients made up the full study. Paper-wide results and their limitations: Limitations of the study were the small number of convalescent patients and the absence of early post-infection timepoints. Clones induced by infection and clones induced by vaccination both contracted markedly at late timepoints after vaccination, which fits with T cell responses waning over time. In healthy vaccine recipients, vaccine-induced clones were almost all SARS-CoV-2 mono-reactive, with only 1 of 255 cross-reactive with common cold coronaviruses.

The library was obtained by the immunoSEQ multiplex PCR assay. DNA from the cultured, isolated CD4+ T cells was subjected to TCR beta CDR3 sequencing. Per the original workflow: Non-productive TCR sequences were removed, reads were trimmed to the CDR3 region, and CDR3s of at least 7 amino acids were retained. The MANAFEST web app was used to pick out antigen-specific clonotypes by comparing their expansion in peptide wells with that in reference cultures. For clones to be considered positive, expansion at FDR<0.05 versus reference and all other wells, an odds ratio above 5, and a frequency above 0.1% in two replicate wells were required. A clonotype was called cross-reactive if it was significantly expanded both in SARS-CoV-2 spike wells and in at least one common cold coronavirus spike condition. CDR3 similarity was assessed by Levenshtein distance with the stringdist R package, and unrooted trees were built with ape in R 3.6.1. Not all clones reach the TCRdb copy of this immuneACCESS table, which keeps in-frame sequences only. Checked studies attribute under half of the gap to unresolved V genes and leave the rest unexplained. That table is the source of V, J and clone size, and D and trimming were worked out from the DNA. The sample yields more than 50,000 clones; about 80% were counted once. Jointly, the top ten make up more than 0.85% of the sample.

A word on this clone: Its recognized antigen is unknown. Base qualities are not provided; no much larger clone lies one nucleotide away.

In the ViraFEST assay, PBMC were stimulated with viral peptide pools, and antigen-specific CD4+ T cell clonotypes were then identified by expansion using TCR sequencing. After approximately 11 days of culture, CD4+ T cells were isolated with the EasySep CD4+ T cell isolation kit. Each participant got two doses of an mRNA SARS-CoV-2 vaccine, either BNT162b2 or mRNA-1273. Negative nucleocapsid antibody results before and after vaccination confirmed that the healthy vaccine recipients had no prior SARS-CoV-2 infection. Each well held two million PBMC cultured in IMDM containing 5% human AB serum, roughly 10 IU/ml IL-2 and gentamicin, along with about 9.5 ug/ml peptides. On days 3 and 7, half of the culture medium was replaced with fresh IL-2-containing medium. Unless noted otherwise, every peptide stimulation condition was grown in triplicate wells. Using Ficoll-Paque Plus gradient centrifugation, PBMC were separated from whole blood and then either used fresh or cryopreserved at -140C. Overlapping peptide pools spanned the spike proteins of SARS-CoV-2 and the common cold coronaviruses HCoV-NL63, HCoV-OC43 and HCoV-229E. Genomic DNA was extracted from cultured CD4+ T cells with the QIAamp micro DNA kit.

Cut back by 7 bases and 5 bases, the V and J ends lie 14 bases apart. For CDR1 and CDR2, the germline V gene (reference sequence) lists LNHDA and SQIVND. Inclusive of the bounding cysteine and phenylalanine, the CDR3 is 13 residues long. Here the CDR3 DNA is all that survives: 39 bases in frame from base 1. Sequenced here: CD4+ T cells from PBMCs cultured with HCoV-OC43 spike peptides, sampled after COVID-19 vaccination. This sample's cell subset or site label indicates: HCoV-OC43 spike overlapping peptide pool stimulation. This sequence originates from a human donor who received a COVID-19 vaccine. This receptor chain uses TRBV19 and TRBJ1-1; TRBD1 is perhaps the D gene, given 6 matching bases. The CDR3 loop reads CASTPQGLTEAFF. The nucleotide sequence reads as follows: TGTGCCAGTACCCCACAGGGATTAACTGAAGCTTTCTTT.